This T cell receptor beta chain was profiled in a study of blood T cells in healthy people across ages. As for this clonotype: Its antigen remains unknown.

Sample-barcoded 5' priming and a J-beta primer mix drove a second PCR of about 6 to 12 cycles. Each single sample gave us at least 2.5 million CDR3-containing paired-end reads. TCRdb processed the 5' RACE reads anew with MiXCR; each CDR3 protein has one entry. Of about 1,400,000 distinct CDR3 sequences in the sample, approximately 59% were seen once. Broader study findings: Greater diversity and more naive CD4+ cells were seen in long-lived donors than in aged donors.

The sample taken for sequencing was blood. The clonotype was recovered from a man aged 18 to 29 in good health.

DNA of the CDR3: TGCGCCAGCAGCCAACCGACAGGGAGGAGCAATCAGCCCCAGCATTTT. It translates to CASSQPTGRSNQPQHF. This chain joins TRBV4-1 and TRBJ1-5, with 7 bases that match TRBD1. The CDR3 loop spans 16 amino acids. Trimming took 2 bases from V and 1 from J; bases not matched to a gene: 5. Germline lookup yields CDR1 MGHRA and CDR2 YSYEKL.